These T cell receptor beta chains were read from a single sample in a study of blood T cells in healthy people across ages. TCRdb reprocessed the 5' RACE reads with MiXCR, giving one entry per CDR3 protein. Of about 1,500,000 distinct CDR3 sequences detected, 42% appear once; the ten largest clones hold roughly 7.7%. The sequenced sample consisted of blood. Every receptor here comes from a woman aged 18-29 years in good health. CDR3s include the opening cysteine and the closing phenylalanine or tryptophan. The D gene is left open where the match is weak. Where a row states a size, it is once, few, many or the class of an expanded clone; other rows omit it.

clone size: -; D gene: TRBD1; V gene: TRBV6-1; J gene: TRBJ2-1; CDR3 protein: CASGRSYRGDKSDEQFF; CDR3 DNA: TGTGCCAGCGGCAGGTCCTACAGGGGAGATAAGTCGGATGAGCAGTTCTTC
clone size: -; D gene: TRBD1; V gene: TRBV2; J gene: TRBJ1-6; CDR3 protein: CASSGDSYNSPLHF; CDR3 DNA: TGTGCCAGCAGTGGGGACAGCTATAATTCACCCCTCCACTTT
clone size: -; D gene: TRBD2; V gene: TRBV3-1; J gene: TRBJ2-7; CDR3 protein: CASSWTSGTENEQYF; CDR3 DNA: TGTGCCAGCAGTTGGACTAGCGGGACGGAGAACGAGCAGTACTTC
clone size: few; D gene: TRBD2; V gene: TRBV20-1; J gene: TRBJ2-5; CDR3 protein: CSATLAGGSVETQYF; CDR3 DNA: TGCAGTGCTACACTAGCGGGAGGGTCCGTGGAGACCCAGTACTTC
clone size: -; D gene: -; V gene: TRBV29-1; J gene: TRBJ1-4; CDR3 protein: CSVGRGVNEKLFF; CDR3 DNA: TGCAGCGTTGGGAGAGGAGTAAATGAAAAACTGTTTTTT
clone size: -; D gene: -; V gene: TRBV7-9; J gene: TRBJ1-2; CDR3 protein: CASSDTNLIYGYTF; CDR3 DNA: TGTGCCAGCAGCGACACTAATTTAATCTATGGCTACACCTTC
clone size: once; D gene: TRBD2; V gene: TRBV2; J gene: TRBJ2-7; CDR3 protein: CASSLGLGRSHEQYF; CDR3 DNA: TGTGCCAGCAGTCTCGGACTAGGGAGGTCCCACGAGCAGTACTTC
clone size: -; D gene: TRBD1; V gene: TRBV20-1; J gene: TRBJ1-5; CDR3 protein: CSAGDRGLHQPQHF; CDR3 DNA: TGCAGTGCTGGGGACAGGGGGCTTCATCAGCCCCAGCATTTT
clone size: once; D gene: -; V gene: TRBV6-1; J gene: TRBJ1-5; CDR3 protein: CASSEGYRGAPNQPQHF; CDR3 DNA: TGTGCCAGCAGTGAAGGGTATCGGGGGGCTCCCAATCAGCCCCAGCATTTT
clone size: -; D gene: -; V gene: TRBV4-1; J gene: TRBJ1-1; CDR3 protein: CASSQVVGPGEAFF; CDR3 DNA: TGCGCCAGCAGCCAAGTGGTAGGCCCTGGTGAAGCTTTCTTT
clone size: few; D gene: -; V gene: TRBV7-9; J gene: TRBJ2-7; CDR3 protein: CASSLGSPGEQYF; CDR3 DNA: TGTGCCAGCAGCTTAGGAAGTCCGGGCGAGCAGTACTTC
clone size: few; D gene: TRBD1; V gene: TRBV10-3; J gene: TRBJ2-4; CDR3 protein: CAISESGRGPKNIQYF; CDR3 DNA: TGTGCCATCAGTGAGTCGGGCAGGGGGCCAAAAAACATTCAGTACTTC
clone size: few; D gene: -; V gene: TRBV4-1; J gene: TRBJ1-2; CDR3 protein: CASSQDESYGYTF; CDR3 DNA: TGCGCCAGCAGCCAAGATGAGTCCTATGGCTACACCTTC
clone size: many; D gene: -; V gene: TRBV4-1; J gene: TRBJ2-1; CDR3 protein: CASSQVADEQFF; CDR3 DNA: TGCGCCAGCAGCCAAGTTGCGGATGAGCAGTTCTTC
clone size: few; D gene: -; V gene: TRBV29-1; J gene: TRBJ2-5; CDR3 protein: CSVALTFETQYF; CDR3 DNA: TGCAGCGTTGCTCTGACATTTGAGACCCAGTACTTC
clone size: -; D gene: TRBD2; V gene: TRBV7-2; J gene: TRBJ2-1; CDR3 protein: CASSSGGTKYNEQFF; CDR3 DNA: TGTGCCAGCAGCTCCGGGGGGACTAAGTACAATGAGCAGTTCTTC
clone size: -; D gene: -; V gene: TRBV12-5; J gene: TRBJ2-7; CDR3 protein: CASGLWDEQYF; CDR3 DNA: TGTGCTAGTGGCCTCTGGGACGAGCAGTACTTC
clone size: -; D gene: TRBD1; V gene: TRBV15; J gene: TRBJ2-2; CDR3 protein: CATSSRTGGPPGELFF; CDR3 DNA: TGTGCCACCAGCAGCCGGACAGGGGGCCCTCCCGGGGAGCTGTTTTTT
clone size: -; D gene: -; V gene: TRBV3-1; J gene: TRBJ1-4; CDR3 protein: CASSQDPQGLNEKLFF; CDR3 DNA: TGTGCCAGCAGCCAAGATCCCCAGGGCTTAAATGAAAAACTGTTTTTT
clone size: -; D gene: -; V gene: TRBV7-8; J gene: TRBJ2-7; CDR3 protein: CASRSRDRGNEQYF; CDR3 DNA: TGTGCCAGCAGGTCCCGGGACCGGGGTAACGAGCAGTACTTC
clone size: few; D gene: -; V gene: TRBV21-1; J gene: TRBJ1-5; CDR3 protein: CASSKFGEPHQPQHF; CDR3 DNA: TGTGCCAGCAGCAAATTTGGGGAACCCCATCAGCCCCAGCATTTT
clone size: few; D gene: TRBD1; V gene: TRBV5-1; J gene: TRBJ2-7; CDR3 protein: CASSSQTFTGASSYEQYF; CDR3 DNA: TGCGCCAGCAGCTCCCAAACCTTCACAGGGGCCAGCTCCTACGAGCAGTACTTC
clone size: many; D gene: -; V gene: TRBV27; J gene: TRBJ2-3; CDR3 protein: CASSVRGSTDTQYF; CDR3 DNA: TGTGCCAGCAGCGTTAGAGGGAGCACAGATACGCAGTATTTT
clone size: -; D gene: -; V gene: TRBV12-3/TRBV12-4; J gene: TRBJ1-6; CDR3 protein: CASSLGQGSLLHF; CDR3 DNA: TGTGCCAGCAGTTTAGGTCAGGGTTCACTCCTCCACTTT
clone size: -; D gene: TRBD2; V gene: TRBV10-2; J gene: TRBJ2-1; CDR3 protein: CASNPAGGKNEQFF; CDR3 DNA: TGCGCCAGCAACCCAGCGGGAGGTAAAAATGAGCAGTTCTTC
clone size: few; D gene: -; V gene: TRBV7-6; J gene: TRBJ1-5; CDR3 protein: CASSRNSNQPQHF; CDR3 DNA: TGTGCCAGCAGCCGGAATAGCAATCAGCCCCAGCATTTT
clone size: many; D gene: -; V gene: TRBV20-1; J gene: TRBJ1-1; CDR3 protein: CSGDGSMNTEAFF; CDR3 DNA: TGCAGTGGGGACGGAAGTATGAACACTGAAGCTTTCTTT
clone size: -; D gene: -; V gene: TRBV27; J gene: TRBJ1-2; CDR3 protein: CASSLSGRGGYTF; CDR3 DNA: TGTGCCAGCAGTTTGAGTGGGAGAGGAGGCTACACCTTC
clone size: -; D gene: TRBD1; V gene: TRBV15; J gene: TRBJ2-7; CDR3 protein: CATSVETGATYEQYF; CDR3 DNA: TGTGCCACCAGCGTTGAGACAGGGGCTACCTACGAGCAGTACTTC
clone size: few; D gene: -; V gene: TRBV12-3/TRBV12-4; J gene: TRBJ2-2; CDR3 protein: CASKTSGTPGELFF; CDR3 DNA: TGTGCCAGCAAGACTTCCGGGACGCCCGGGGAGCTGTTTTTT
clone size: -; D gene: -; V gene: TRBV20-1; J gene: TRBJ1-2; CDR3 protein: CSAGDAPHGYTF; CDR3 DNA: TGCAGTGCTGGGGACGCGCCTCATGGCTACACCTTC
clone size: many; D gene: TRBD1; V gene: TRBV29-1; J gene: TRBJ2-4; CDR3 protein: CSWHRDSKNIQYF; CDR3 DNA: TGCAGCTGGCACCGGGACAGCAAAAACATTCAGTACTTC
clone size: -; D gene: -; V gene: TRBV12-3/TRBV12-4; J gene: TRBJ2-3; CDR3 protein: CASRPGLGRGTQYF; CDR3 DNA: TGTGCCAGCAGGCCAGGGCTGGGAAGAGGGACGCAGTATTTT
clone size: few; D gene: -; V gene: TRBV4-1; J gene: TRBJ1-2; CDR3 protein: CASSQGETGVYGYTF; CDR3 DNA: TGCGCCAGCAGCCAAGGAGAAACTGGGGTATATGGCTACACCTTC
clone size: few; D gene: TRBD1; V gene: TRBV29-1; J gene: TRBJ1-2; CDR3 protein: CSVEGPGQRSGYTF; CDR3 DNA: TGCAGCGTTGAGGGGCCGGGACAGAGATCTGGCTACACCTTC
clone size: -; D gene: -; V gene: TRBV4-1; J gene: TRBJ2-3; CDR3 protein: CASSQDLGSTDTQYF; CDR3 DNA: TGCGCCAGCAGCCAAGATTTGGGCAGCACAGATACGCAGTATTTT
clone size: -; D gene: -; V gene: TRBV10-3; J gene: TRBJ2-3; CDR3 protein: CAISESQGLDTQYF; CDR3 DNA: TGTGCCATCAGTGAGTCGCAGGGTCTTGATACGCAGTATTTT
clone size: few; D gene: -; V gene: TRBV24-1; J gene: TRBJ2-1; CDR3 protein: CATSRTAYNEQFF; CDR3 DNA: TGTGCCACCAGTAGGACAGCCTACAATGAGCAGTTCTTC